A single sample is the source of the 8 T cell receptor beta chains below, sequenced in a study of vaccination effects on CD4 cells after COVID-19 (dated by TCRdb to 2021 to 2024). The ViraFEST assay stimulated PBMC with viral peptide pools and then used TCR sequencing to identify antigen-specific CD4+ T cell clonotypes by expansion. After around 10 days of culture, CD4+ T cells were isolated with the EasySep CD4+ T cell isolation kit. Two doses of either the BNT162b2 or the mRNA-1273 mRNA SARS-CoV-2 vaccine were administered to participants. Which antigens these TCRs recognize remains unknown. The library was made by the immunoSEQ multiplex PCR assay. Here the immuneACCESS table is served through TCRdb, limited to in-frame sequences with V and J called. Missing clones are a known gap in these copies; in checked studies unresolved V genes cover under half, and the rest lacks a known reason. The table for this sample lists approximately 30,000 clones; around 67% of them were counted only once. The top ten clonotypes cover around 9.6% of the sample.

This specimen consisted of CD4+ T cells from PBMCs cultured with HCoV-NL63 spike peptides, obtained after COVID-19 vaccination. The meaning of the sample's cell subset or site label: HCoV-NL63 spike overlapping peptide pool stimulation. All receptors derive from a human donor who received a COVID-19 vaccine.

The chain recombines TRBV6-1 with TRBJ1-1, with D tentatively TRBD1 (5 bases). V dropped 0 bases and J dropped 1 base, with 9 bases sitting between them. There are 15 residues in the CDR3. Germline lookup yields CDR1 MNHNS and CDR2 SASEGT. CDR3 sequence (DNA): TGTGCCAGCAGTGAAGCGTGGGGCGGGAACACTGAAGCTTTCTTT. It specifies CASSEAWGGNTEAFF.

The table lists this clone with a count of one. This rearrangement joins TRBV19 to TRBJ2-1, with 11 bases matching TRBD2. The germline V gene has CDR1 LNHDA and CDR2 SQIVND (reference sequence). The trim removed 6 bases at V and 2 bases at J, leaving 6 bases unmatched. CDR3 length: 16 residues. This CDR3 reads CASRKTSGKTYNEQFF. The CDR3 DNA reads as TGTGCCAGTAGGAAGACTAGCGGGAAAACCTACAATGAGCAGTTCTTC.

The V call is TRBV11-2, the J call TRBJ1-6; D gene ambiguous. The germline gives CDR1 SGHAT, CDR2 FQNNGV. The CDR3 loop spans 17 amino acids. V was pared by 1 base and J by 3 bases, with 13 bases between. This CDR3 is CASSLGGIVNYNSPLHF. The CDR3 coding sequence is TGTGCCAGCAGCTTAGGAGGAATCGTAAACTATAATTCACCCCTCCACTTT. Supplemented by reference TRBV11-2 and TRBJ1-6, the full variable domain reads EAGVAQSPRYKIIEKRQSVAFWCNPISGHATLYWYQQILGQGPKLLIQFQNNGVVDDSQLPKDRFSAERLKGVDSTLKIQPAKLEDSAVYLCASSLGGIVNYNSPLHFGNGTRLTVT.

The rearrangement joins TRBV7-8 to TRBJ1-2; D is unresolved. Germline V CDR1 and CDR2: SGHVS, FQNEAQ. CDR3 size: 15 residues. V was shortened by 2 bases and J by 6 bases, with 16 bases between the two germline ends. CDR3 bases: TGTGCCAGCAGCTTACTCATAGGGCAATCTAATGGCTACACCTTC. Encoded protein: CASSLLIGQSNGYTF.

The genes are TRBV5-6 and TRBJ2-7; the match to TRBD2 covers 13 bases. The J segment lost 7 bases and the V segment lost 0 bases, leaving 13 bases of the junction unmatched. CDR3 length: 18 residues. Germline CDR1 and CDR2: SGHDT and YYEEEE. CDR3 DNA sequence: TGTGCCAGCAGCTTGGCGACTAGCGGGAGGTCGACGAGGGGAGAGCAGTACTTC. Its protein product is CASSLATSGRSTRGEQYF.

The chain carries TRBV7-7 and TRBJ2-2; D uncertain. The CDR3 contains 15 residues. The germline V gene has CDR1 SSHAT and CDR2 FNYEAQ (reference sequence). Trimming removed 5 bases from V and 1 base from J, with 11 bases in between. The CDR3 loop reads CASSRRPMNTGELFF. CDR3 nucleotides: TGTGCCAGCAGCCGTAGGCCCATGAACACCGGGGAGCTGTTTTTT.

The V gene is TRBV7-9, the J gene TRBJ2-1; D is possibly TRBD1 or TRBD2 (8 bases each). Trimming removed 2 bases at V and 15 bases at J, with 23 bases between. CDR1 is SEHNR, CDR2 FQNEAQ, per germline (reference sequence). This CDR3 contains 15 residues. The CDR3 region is CASSLSGGRGQGGFF. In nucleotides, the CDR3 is TGTGCCAGCAGCTTATCGGGAGGGCGAGGACAGGGAGGGTTCTTC.

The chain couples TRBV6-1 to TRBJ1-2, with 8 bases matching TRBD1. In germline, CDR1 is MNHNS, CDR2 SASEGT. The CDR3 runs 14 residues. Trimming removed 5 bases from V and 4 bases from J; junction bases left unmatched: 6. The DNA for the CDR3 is TGTGCCAGCAGTAGAGATCAGGGGGCCTATGGCTACACCTTC. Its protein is CASSRDQGAYGYTF.